This T cell receptor (beta chain) was sequenced for a study of blood T cell repertoires in COVID-19. Between the trimmed V and J ends, which lost 2 bases and 0 bases, there was a span of 9 bases. Germline lookup yields CDR1 PRHDT and CDR2 FYEKMQ (reference sequence). The CDR3 extends over 15 amino acids. The method was immunoSEQ multiplex PCR; TCRdb's version includes in-frame clones alone and lacks a portion of them. This table has 210,000 or so clones, about nine tenths appearing once. The TCR sequence derives from a young man with COVID-19, enrolled during active disease. The chain couples TRBV13 to TRBJ2-3; no firm D call. Sequenced material: peripheral blood. DNA of the CDR3: TGTGCCAGCAGCTTAATCCCGGGTAGCACAGATACGCAGTATTTT. This translates into CASSLIPGSTDTQYF.